A selection of T cell receptor beta chains follows, all from one sample in a study of cytomegalovirus exposure and HLA in healthy donors. Sequencing used immunoSEQ multiplex PCR; TCRdb keeps in-frame clones, though not all of them. Among more than 90,000 clones, about 81% were seen once, and the ten largest hold 3% to 3.5%. The sequencing input was PBMCs. Source of these receptors: a woman in her forties in good health and CMV-seronegative. CDR3s include the opening cysteine and the closing phenylalanine or tryptophan. The order of the fields is J gene, clone size, D gene, V gene, CDR3 protein, CDR3 DNA. D genes are given only for firm matches. Size values are once, few and many counts, or a class for expanded clones, and some rows have none.

>TRBJ2-7|once|TRBD2|TRBV27
CASSRGTSGRGEQYF
TGTGCCAGCAGTAGAGGTACAAGCGGGAGAGGCGAGCAGTACTTC
>TRBJ2-7|.|TRBD1|TRBV29-1
CSVGGYTQGAYEQYF
TGCAGCGTTGGGGGCTATACCCAGGGGGCCTACGAGCAGTACTTC
>TRBJ2-2|once|.|TRBV10-3
CATISGTNTGELFF
TGTGCCACAATCAGCGGTACGAACACCGGGGAGCTGTTTTTT
>TRBJ2-7|.|.|TRBV2
CASKKTTTSYEQYF
TGTGCCAGCAAAAAGACGACAACCTCCTACGAGCAGTACTTC
>TRBJ1-5|.|.|TRBV16
CASSQSGMGSQHF
TGTGCCAGCAGCCAATCCGGGATGGGGTCCCAGCATTTT
>TRBJ1-1|.|.|TRBV25-1
CASSEEPGRGTEAFF
TGTGCCAGCAGTGAGGAGCCTGGACGGGGCACTGAAGCTTTCTTT
>TRBJ1-4|.|.|TRBV15
CATSRVGGTNEKLFF
TGTGCCACCAGCAGAGTGGGGGGTACTAATGAAAAACTGTTTTTT
>TRBJ2-6|few|.|TRBV6-1
CAIPGSSGANVLTF
TGTGCCATTCCCGGGAGCTCTGGGGCCAACGTCCTGACTTTC
>TRBJ1-5|.|.|TRBV30
CAWSGGPNQPQHF
TGTGCCTGGAGTGGAGGCCCTAATCAGCCCCAGCATTTT
>TRBJ2-7|.|TRBD2|TRBV5-1
CASSYQSGGTREQYF
TGCGCCAGCAGCTACCAGTCGGGGGGAACTCGCGAGCAGTACTTC
>TRBJ2-2|.|.|TRBV5-4
CASSSRSSTGELFF
TGTGCCAGCAGCAGCCGGTCGAGCACCGGGGAGCTGTTTTTT
>TRBJ2-7|.|TRBD1|TRBV7-9
CSSSLVETGSEQYF
TGTTCCAGCAGCTTAGTAGAGACAGGGTCGGAGCAGTACTTC
>TRBJ1-1|few|.|TRBV6-5
CASSEPFREAFF
TGTGCCAGCAGTGAACCCTTCCGGGAAGCTTTCTTT
>TRBJ1-4|.|TRBD1|TRBV5-1
CASSLETGASWNKKLFF
TGCGCCAGCAGCTTGGAGACAGGGGCCTCGTGGAATAAAAAACTGTTTTTT
>TRBJ2-1|.|TRBD2|TRBV5-4
CASSLTSGRYNEQFF
TGTGCCAGCAGCCTGACTAGCGGGAGGTACAATGAGCAGTTCTTC
>TRBJ2-2|.|.|TRBV7-6
CASSSEDSNTGELFF
TGTGCCAGCAGTTCCGAGGACAGCAACACCGGGGAGCTGTTTTTT
>TRBJ2-7|.|TRBD2|TRBV29-1
CSVARLAGAYEQYF
TGCAGCGTCGCCAGACTAGCGGGAGCGTACGAGCAGTACTTC
>TRBJ1-2|.|.|TRBV11-3
CASSGAENDGYTF
TGTGCCAGCAGCGGGGCAGAAAACGATGGCTACACCTTC
>TRBJ1-1|.|.|TRBV6-6
CASSGPQGNTEAFF
TGTGCCAGCAGTGGACCACAGGGGAACACTGAAGCTTTCTTT
>TRBJ2-3|.|TRBD2|TRBV4-1
CASSQDWREFRHTQYF
TGCGCCAGCAGCCAAGACTGGCGGGAGTTCCGCCATACGCAGTATTTT
>TRBJ2-2|few|.|TRBV5-4
CASRLQGTGELFF
TGTGCCAGCAGACTACAGGGAACCGGGGAGCTGTTTTTT
>TRBJ1-1|.|TRBD1|TRBV5-8
CASSLVGTGGGTEAFF
TGTGCCAGCAGCTTGGTCGGGACAGGGGGCGGCACTGAAGCTTTCTTT
>TRBJ2-6|.|TRBD1|TRBV5-1
CASSSTGDAGANVLTF
TGCGCCAGCAGTTCGACAGGGGACGCTGGGGCCAACGTCCTGACTTTC
>TRBJ1-1|.|.|TRBV6-5
CASSYQGIEAFF
TGTGCCAGCAGTTACCAGGGTATTGAAGCTTTCTTT
>TRBJ1-5|.|.|TRBV10-1
CASSESIGGPQHF
TGCGCCAGCAGTGAAAGCATAGGGGGGCCCCAGCATTTT
>TRBJ2-1|.|TRBD2|TRBV11-1
CASSLRAGGVVSLNEQFF
TGTGCCAGCAGCCTAAGAGCGGGAGGGGTCGTATCTCTCAATGAGCAGTTCTTC
>TRBJ1-2|once|TRBD1|TRBV5-4
CASSLGTGGIYGYTF
TGTGCCAGCAGCTTGGGGACAGGGGGAATCTATGGCTACACCTTC
>TRBJ2-3|once|.|TRBV7-2
CASSPRGLSSTDTQYF
TGTGCCAGCAGCCCGCGGGGCCTTTCTAGCACAGATACGCAGTATTTT
>TRBJ2-6|once|TRBD1|TRBV9
CASSVDARDRVGANVLTF
TGTGCCAGCAGCGTAGATGCTCGGGACAGGGTTGGGGCCAACGTCCTGACTTTC
>TRBJ2-7|once|.|TRBV15
CATSRDLQGSYEQYF
TGTGCCACCAGCAGAGATCTACAGGGCTCCTACGAGCAGTACTTC
>TRBJ1-1|few|TRBD1|TRBV5-1
CASSWGGQGWGDTEAFF
TGCGCCAGCAGCTGGGGGGGACAGGGATGGGGGGACACTGAAGCTTTCTTT
>TRBJ2-1|.|.|TRBV5-6
CASRNPGLSNEQFF
TGTGCCAGCAGAAATCCTGGACTTTCTAATGAGCAGTTCTTC
>TRBJ1-1|.|.|TRBV27
CASSYREMNTEAFF
TGTGCCAGCAGTTACAGGGAGATGAACACTGAAGCTTTCTTT
>TRBJ1-2|.|TRBD1|TRBV19
CASRRDRANYGYTF
TGTGCCAGTAGGAGGGACAGAGCTAACTATGGCTACACCTTC
>TRBJ1-5|.|.|TRBV9
CASSAGEGMNQPQHF
TGTGCCAGCAGCGCTGGGGAGGGAATGAATCAGCCCCAGCATTTT
>TRBJ2-3|.|TRBD2|TRBV15
CATSRDLAGDTDTQYF
TGTGCCACCAGCAGAGATCTAGCGGGGGACACAGATACGCAGTATTTT
>TRBJ1-1|.|.|TRBV6-6
CASSYLTGRGAFF
TGTGCCAGCAGTTACCTTACAGGGAGGGGAGCTTTCTTT
>TRBJ1-4|.|.|TRBV5-1
CASGWGGRVREKLFF
TGCGCCAGCGGCTGGGGAGGAAGGGTTCGTGAAAAACTGTTTTTT
>TRBJ2-1|.|TRBD2|TRBV19
CASSTTGTSGIDEQFF
TGTGCCAGTAGTACCACCGGGACTAGCGGGATCGATGAGCAGTTCTTC
>TRBJ2-1|few|TRBD1|TRBV5-1
CASSPGTGGLHNEQFF
TGCGCCAGCAGCCCAGGGACAGGGGGCTTACACAATGAGCAGTTCTTC
>TRBJ2-7|.|TRBD2|TRBV11-3
CASSPKAGGLYEQYF
TGTGCCAGCAGCCCCAAGGCGGGAGGTCTCTACGAGCAGTACTTC
>TRBJ1-2|.|.|TRBV30
CAWRQGLGGYTF
TGTGCCTGGAGACAAGGACTGGGCGGCTACACCTTC
>TRBJ2-1|.|TRBD1|TRBV7-9
CASSAPTGTGSPFF
TGTGCCAGCAGCGCGCCTACCGGGACAGGGAGTCCGTTCTTC
>TRBJ1-6|.|TRBD1|TRBV27
CASSLRGRSYNSPLHF
TGTGCCAGCAGCCTCAGGGGGCGGTCCTATAATTCACCCCTCCACTTT
>TRBJ2-2|few|TRBD1|TRBV11-2
CASSTGQGAGTGELFF
TGTGCCAGCAGTACGGGACAGGGGGCAGGGACCGGGGAGCTGTTTTTT
>TRBJ2-7|.|.|TRBV15
CATSRDQGGSSYEQYF
TGTGCCACCAGCAGAGATCAAGGAGGGTCATCCTACGAGCAGTACTTC
>TRBJ2-7|.|TRBD1|TRBV19
CASSRPGTGSYEQYF
TGTGCCAGTAGTAGACCCGGGACAGGGTCCTACGAGCAGTACTTC
>TRBJ2-1|.|.|TRBV19
CASASGNYQKDEQFF
TGTGCCAGTGCCTCGGGAAACTACCAGAAGGATGAGCAGTTCTTC
>TRBJ2-3|.|.|TRBV9
CASSVAWSSGTDTQYF
TGTGCCAGCAGCGTAGCTTGGTCTAGCGGCACAGATACGCAGTATTTT
>TRBJ2-7|.|TRBD2|TRBV6-1
CASSTRLAGGNEQYF
TGTGCCAGCAGTACTCGACTAGCGGGAGGTAACGAGCAGTACTTC
>TRBJ2-3|once|.|TRBV7-9
CASSKRSGLSTDTQYF
TGTGCCAGCAGCAAGAGAAGCGGACTTAGCACAGATACGCAGTATTTT
>TRBJ2-5|.|TRBD1|TRBV30
CARSGDRGLVETQYF
TGTGCCCGGAGTGGGGACAGGGGGCTGGTAGAGACCCAGTACTTC
>TRBJ1-1|few|TRBD1|TRBV5-1
CASSLDRVKGTEAFF
TGCGCCAGCAGCTTAGACAGGGTGAAAGGCACTGAAGCTTTCTTT
>TRBJ1-4|.|.|TRBV18
CASSPPGTGLWNEKLFF
TGTGCCAGCTCACCTCCAGGAACGGGACTGTGGAATGAAAAACTGTTTTTT
>TRBJ2-5|.|.|TRBV30
CAWSSGMGGETQYF
TGTGCCTGGAGTTCGGGCATGGGAGGTGAGACCCAGTACTTC
>TRBJ2-7|few|.|TRBV6-1
CASFRTAPYEQYF
TGTGCCAGCTTCCGGACAGCTCCCTACGAGCAGTACTTC
>TRBJ1-1|.|.|TRBV5-5
CASSLSAVNTEAFF
TGTGCCAGCAGCTTGTCCGCGGTGAACACTGAAGCTTTCTTT
>TRBJ1-6|.|.|TRBV14
CASSQDPRAPLHF
TGTGCCAGCAGCCAAGATCCCCGGGCACCCCTCCACTTT
>TRBJ2-7|.|TRBD2|TRBV10-3
CATGLAGGKREQYF
TGTGCCACGGGACTAGCGGGAGGGAAACGCGAGCAGTACTTC
>TRBJ1-1|.|.|TRBV30
CAWRQGYTEAFF
TGTGCCTGGAGACAGGGTTACACTGAAGCTTTCTTT